The 17 T cell receptor beta chains reported below all come from one sample, sequenced in a study of T-cell reconstitution after alpha-beta-depleted transplantation in children. A TCRbeta library incorporating unique molecular identifiers was prepared. TCRdb analysed the PCR reads with MiXCR anew, one entry per CDR3 protein. This sample has hundreds of thousands of distinct CDR3 sequences, with more than 20% found just once. Specimen: PBMCs, mostly from graft donor cells, collected 360 days after TCRalphabeta/CD19-depleted stem cell transplant. These receptors were taken from a boy younger than two who had a stem cell transplant for acute myeloid leukemia, so the T cells may come from the graft donor.

There are many counts of this clonotype. This chain links TRBV2 with TRBJ2-7; D possibly corresponds to TRBD2 (6 bases). Trimming shortened V by 5 bases and J by 2 bases, and 10 bases separated the two germline ends. Germline CDR1 and CDR2: SNHLY and FYNNEI. The CDR3 contains 13 residues. CDR3 coding DNA: TGTGCCAGCAGTCCGGGACTGCCCTACGAGCAGTACGTC. As protein: CASSPGLPYEQYV.

The chain uses TRBV12-3 or TRBV12-4 and TRBJ1-1; 7 bases match TRBD1. The CDR3 is 13 residues long. The V and J ends lost 6 bases and 5 bases, in that order; junction bases with no gene match: 6. This chain's CDR3 is CASRRGQMTEAFF. CDR3 DNA: TGTGCCAGCAGAAGGGGGCAGATGACTGAAGCTTTCTTT.

V gene TRBV15 combines with J gene TRBJ2-7; tentatively, D is TRBD1 (5 bases). Trimming took off 0 bases at V and 4 bases at J, with 13 bases between the two ends. Germline CDR1 LNHNV, CDR2 YYDKDF (reference sequence). The CDR3 is 15 residues long. Written as DNA, the CDR3 is TGTGCCACCAGCAGAGATCCCGACAGCTCTTACGAGCAGTACTTC. Residues: CATSRDPDSSYEQYF.

The CDR3 loop is CASSLGPAGEQYF. Written as DNA, the CDR3 is TGTGCCAGCAGCTTGGGGCCAGCTGGGGAGCAGTACTTC. V and J are TRBV5-6 and TRBJ2-7, with no clear D. This CDR3 is 13 amino acids long. The V and J ends lost 0 bases and 7 bases respectively, with 11 bases between them. The germline V gene encodes CDR1 SGHDT and CDR2 YYEEEE. The variable domain in full, with the rest retrieved from reference TRBV5-6 and TRBJ2-7, is DAGVTQSPTHLIKTRGQQVTLRCSPKSGHDTVSWYQQALGQGPQFIFQYYEEEERQRGNFPDRFSGHQFPNYSSELNVNALLLGDSALYLCASSLGPAGEQYFGPGTRLTVT.

The sample holds a few counts of this clonotype. V and J are TRBV4-3 and TRBJ2-1, with D perhaps matching TRBD2 (6 bases). Trimming removed 1 base from V and 3 bases from J, with 10 bases in between. The CDR3 covers 15 residues. Looked up from germline, CDR1 is LGHNA and CDR2 is YSLEER. DNA for the CDR3: TGCGCCAGCAGCCAAGGTGGGCGGGACTACAATGAGCAGTTCTTC. Its translation is CASSQGGRDYNEQFF.

This clonotype has only a few counts. The genes are TRBV12-3 or TRBV12-4 and TRBJ1-6; D might be TRBD1 (5 bases). V gave up 8 bases and J gave up 9 bases, with 14 bases separating them. This CDR3 spans 13 amino acids. This CDR3 is CASVGDMGSPLHF. The DNA for the CDR3 is TGTGCCAGCGTAGGGGATATGGGTTCACCCCTCCACTTT.

The chain couples TRBV7-9 to TRBJ2-1; possible D gene TRBD1, 5 bases. The germline CDR1 and CDR2 sequences are SEHNR and FQNEAQ (reference sequence). This CDR3 is 14 amino acids long. Trimming shortened V by 4 bases and J by 15 bases, and 22 bases separated the two germline ends. Written as DNA, the CDR3 is TGTGCCAGCAGCTCCATAGAAGGGCAGGGTGTATTGTTCTTC. It yields the protein CASSSIEGQGVLFF.

This chain connects TRBV24-1 to TRBJ2-3; possible D gene TRBD2, 5 bases. Germline V lookup: CDR1 KGHDR, CDR2 SFDVKD. The CDR3 runs 17 residues. V was pared by 4 bases and J by 1 base, with 17 bases between. The CDR3 DNA follows: TGTGCCACCAGTGAGCCGACCATAGATAGCGGCACAGATACGCAGTATTTT. Amino acids: CATSEPTIDSGTDTQYF.

V and J are TRBV5-8 and TRBJ2-2, with 7 bases identical to TRBD1. The CDR3 has 13 amino acids. Germline values: CDR1 SGHTS, CDR2 YDEGEE. J gave up 8 bases and V 6 bases, and 7 bases lay outside the gene matches. DNA for the CDR3: TGTGCCAGCAACGTGAGGGGGCGAGGGGAGCTGTTTTTT. It encodes CASNVRGRGELFF.

This clonotype was found a few times. The genes are TRBV20-1 and TRBJ2-1; 10 bases are a match to TRBD2. CDR1 and CDR2 (germline): DFQATT, SNEGSKA (reference sequence). The CDR3 runs 17 residues. V gave up 3 bases and J gave up 4 bases; unmatched junction bases: 12. The CDR3 nucleotides are TGCAGTGCTAGGATACCCAAAGCGGGGGGGAGATACAATGAGCAGTTCTTC. Translating gives CSARIPKAGGRYNEQFF.

The chain carries TRBV5-1 and TRBJ2-3; TRBD2 aligns across 10 bases. Looked up from germline, CDR1 is SGHRS and CDR2 is YFSETQ. With V trimmed by 2 bases and J by 8 bases, 11 bases remained unmatched. The CDR3 extends over 16 amino acids. The CDR3 region has the DNA TGCGCCAGCAGCTTATCAGGAGCGGGGGGGCAAGGTACGCAGTATTTT. Encoded protein: CASSLSGAGGQGTQYF.

This clonotype was detected a few times. This rearrangement joins TRBV18 to TRBJ2-7, with D perhaps matching TRBD1 (5 bases). CDR3 length: 14 amino acids. CDR1 is KGHSH and CDR2 is LQKENI in the germline V gene. The V end was cut by 6 bases, the J end by 2 bases, with 14 bases between. The CDR3 is CASSTDGATYEQYF. The CDR3 DNA is TGTGCCAGCTCGACAGACGGAGCTACCTACGAGCAGTACTTC.

V gene TRBV5-6 combines with J gene TRBJ1-6; no firm D call. The CDR3 has 14 residues. V was cut by 0 bases and J by 10 bases, with 11 bases left in between. Germline assignment: CDR1 SGHDT and CDR2 YYEEEE. Here the CDR3 DNA reads TGTGCCAGCAGCTTGGTACCTGAAGGGTCACCCCTCCACTTT. Translation: CASSLVPEGSPLHF.

The chain uses TRBV6-5 and TRBJ2-1, with TRBD2 identical over 10 bases. CDR1 is MNHEY, CDR2 SVGAGI, per germline. This CDR3 is 15 amino acids long. Trimming at V came to 5 bases and at J to 8 bases, leaving 9 bases not matched to a gene. As DNA, the CDR3 is TGTGCCAGCAGTCACACAGCGGGGGGGCGTGATGAGCAGTTCTTC. Encoded protein: CASSHTAGGRDEQFF.

This clonotype turned up a few times. This sequence joins TRBV6-2 or TRBV6-3 and TRBJ2-1; D may be TRBD1 or TRBD2 (6 bases each). This CDR3 comprises 14 residues. The ends were cut back, 0 bases at V and 9 bases at J, with 12 bases in the middle. Germline-derived CDR1 and CDR2 are MNHEY and SVGEGT. In DNA, the CDR3 is TGTGCCAGCAGTTACTCGAGACTAGGGGGTGAGCAGTTCTTC. This codes for CASSYSRLGGEQFF.

The rearrangement uses TRBV19 and TRBJ2-2, with D unresolved. CDR1 and CDR2 from the germline V gene are LNHDA and SQIVND (reference sequence). The CDR3 is made up of 12 amino acids. Trimming pared 4 bases from V and 9 bases from J, leaving 9 bases between. The CDR3 nucleotides are TGTGCCAGTAGTACGCGCGTGTGGGAGCTGTTTTTT. This codes for CASSTRVWELFF. The whole variable domain, filled in from reference TRBV19 and TRBJ2-2, reads DGGITQSPKYLFRKEGQNVTLSCEQNLNHDAMYWYRQDPGQGLRLIYYSQIVNDFQKGDIAEGYSVSREKKESFPLTVTSAQKNPTAFYLCASSTRVWELFFGEGSRLTVL.

A few counts support this clonotype. This sequence joins TRBV7-2 and TRBJ2-2; D not certain. Per the germline V gene, CDR1 is SGHTA and CDR2 is FQGNSA. Trimming left V 2 bases short and J 4 bases short, with 8 bases between. This CDR3 comprises 14 residues. CDR3 amino acids: CASSLLGSTGELFF. CDR3 in DNA: TGTGCCAGCAGCTTACTAGGCTCCACCGGGGAGCTGTTTTTT.